This T cell receptor beta chain stems from a study of PD-1 blockade in classical Hodgkin lymphoma. All trial patients relapsed after autologous stem cell transplantation. Profiled with immunoSEQ multiplex PCR; TCRdb holds only in-frame clones, not every one. The table records about 29,000 clones, about two thirds of them present only once. This clone is categorized as large (0.1 to 1%). The TCR comes from a human donor with classical Hodgkin lymphoma. The source was peripheral blood mononuclear cells (PBMCs), collected before the second cycle of nivolumab.

CDR3 in amino acids: CASSRTGTGAETQYF. The CDR3 DNA follows: TGTGCCAGCAGTCGGACCGGGACAGGGGCAGAGACCCAGTACTTC. The chain employs TRBV2 and TRBJ2-5, with 10 bases lining up with TRBD1. V shed 5 bases, J shed 4 bases, and the junction held 7 bases outside the gene matches. This CDR3 comprises 15 residues. Germline lookup yields CDR1 SNHLY and CDR2 FYNNEI.